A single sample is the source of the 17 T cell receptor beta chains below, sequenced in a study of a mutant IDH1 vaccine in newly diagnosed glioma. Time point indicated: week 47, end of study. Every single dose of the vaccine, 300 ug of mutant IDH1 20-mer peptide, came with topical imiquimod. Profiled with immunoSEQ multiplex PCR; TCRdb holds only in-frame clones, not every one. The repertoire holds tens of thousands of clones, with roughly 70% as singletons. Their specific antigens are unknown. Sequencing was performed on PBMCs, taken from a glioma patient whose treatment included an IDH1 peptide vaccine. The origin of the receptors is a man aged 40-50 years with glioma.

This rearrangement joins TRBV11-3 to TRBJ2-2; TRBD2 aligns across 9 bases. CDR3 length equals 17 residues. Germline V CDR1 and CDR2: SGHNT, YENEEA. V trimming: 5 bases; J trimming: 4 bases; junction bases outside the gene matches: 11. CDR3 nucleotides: TGTGCCAGCAGCCCCTTTGGCGGGAGGGACTCCACCGGGGAGCTGTTTTTT. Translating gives CASSPFGGRDSTGELFF. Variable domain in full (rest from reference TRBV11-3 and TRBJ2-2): EAGVVQSPRYKIIEKKQPVAFWCNPISGHNTLYWYLQNLGQGPELLIRYENEEAVDDSQLPKDRFSAERLKGVDSTLKIQPAELGDSAVYLCASSPFGGRDSTGELFFGEGSRLTVL.

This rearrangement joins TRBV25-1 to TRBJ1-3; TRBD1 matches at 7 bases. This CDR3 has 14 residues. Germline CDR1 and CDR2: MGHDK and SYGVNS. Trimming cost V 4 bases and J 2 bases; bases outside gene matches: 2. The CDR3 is CASSAQGAGNTIYF. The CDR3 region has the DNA TGTGCCAGCAGTGCCCAGGGGGCTGGAAACACCATATATTTT.

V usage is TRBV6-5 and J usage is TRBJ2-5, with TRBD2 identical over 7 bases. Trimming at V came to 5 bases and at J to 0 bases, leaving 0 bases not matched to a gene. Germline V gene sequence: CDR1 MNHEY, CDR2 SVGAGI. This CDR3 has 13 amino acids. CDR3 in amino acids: CASSLADQETQYF. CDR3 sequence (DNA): TGTGCCAGCAGTCTAGCGGACCAAGAGACCCAGTACTTC.

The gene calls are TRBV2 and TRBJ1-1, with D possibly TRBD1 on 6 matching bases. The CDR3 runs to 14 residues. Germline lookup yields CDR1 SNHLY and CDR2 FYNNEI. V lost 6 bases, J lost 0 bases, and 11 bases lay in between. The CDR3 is CASRVEGVNTEAFF. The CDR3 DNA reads TGTGCCAGCAGGGTCGAGGGGGTGAACACTGAAGCTTTCTTT.

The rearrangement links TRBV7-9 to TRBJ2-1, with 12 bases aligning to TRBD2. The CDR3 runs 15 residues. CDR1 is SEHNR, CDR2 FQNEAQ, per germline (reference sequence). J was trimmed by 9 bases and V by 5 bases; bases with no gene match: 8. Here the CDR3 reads CASSLTTSGSGEQFF. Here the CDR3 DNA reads TGTGCCAGCAGCCTCACGACTAGCGGGAGCGGTGAGCAGTTCTTC.

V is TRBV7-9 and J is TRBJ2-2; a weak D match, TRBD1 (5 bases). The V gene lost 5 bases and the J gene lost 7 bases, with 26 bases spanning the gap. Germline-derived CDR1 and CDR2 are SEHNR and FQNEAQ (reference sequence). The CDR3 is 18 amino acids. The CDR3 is CASSAPPQGMFSNGELFF. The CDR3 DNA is TGTGCCAGCAGCGCCCCACCCCAGGGAATGTTCTCGAACGGGGAGCTGTTTTTT.

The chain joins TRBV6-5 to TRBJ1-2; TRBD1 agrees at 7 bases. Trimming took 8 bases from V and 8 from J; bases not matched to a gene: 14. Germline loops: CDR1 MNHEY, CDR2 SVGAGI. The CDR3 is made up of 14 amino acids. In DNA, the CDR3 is TGTGCCAGCTGCGGACAGGCCCTGGATGGGGGCTACACCTTC. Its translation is CASCGQALDGGYTF.

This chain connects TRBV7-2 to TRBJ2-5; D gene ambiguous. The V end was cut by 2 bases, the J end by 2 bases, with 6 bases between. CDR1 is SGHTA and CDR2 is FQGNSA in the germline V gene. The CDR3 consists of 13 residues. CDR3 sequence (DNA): TGTGCCAGCAGCTTAACCCCTCAAGAGACCCAGTACTTC. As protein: CASSLTPQETQYF.

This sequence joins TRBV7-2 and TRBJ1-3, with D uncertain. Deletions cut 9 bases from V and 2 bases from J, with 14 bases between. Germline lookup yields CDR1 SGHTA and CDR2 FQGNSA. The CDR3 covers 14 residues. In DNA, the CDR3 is TGTGCCAGTAAGGGAGAGGGCCCTGGAAACACCATATATTTT. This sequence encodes CASKGEGPGNTIYF.

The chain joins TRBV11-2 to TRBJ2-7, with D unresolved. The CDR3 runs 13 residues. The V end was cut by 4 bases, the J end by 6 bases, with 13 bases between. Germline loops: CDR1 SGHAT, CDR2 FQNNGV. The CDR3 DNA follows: TGTGCCAGCAGCTGGACCTCCGGAACCGAGCAGTACGTC. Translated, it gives CASSWTSGTEQYV.

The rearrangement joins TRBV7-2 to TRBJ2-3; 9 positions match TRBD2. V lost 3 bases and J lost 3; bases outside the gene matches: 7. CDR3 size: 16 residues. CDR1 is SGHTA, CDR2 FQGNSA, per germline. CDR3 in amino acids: CASSLGGRAVTDTQYF. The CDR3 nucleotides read TGTGCCAGCAGCTTGGGCGGGAGGGCCGTTACAGATACGCAGTATTTT.

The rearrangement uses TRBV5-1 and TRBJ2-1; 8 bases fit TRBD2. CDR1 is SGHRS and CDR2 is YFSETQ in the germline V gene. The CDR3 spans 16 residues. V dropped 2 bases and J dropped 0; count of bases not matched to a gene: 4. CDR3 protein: CASSFGREVSYNEQFF. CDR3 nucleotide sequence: TGCGCCAGCAGCTTCGGGCGGGAGGTCTCCTACAATGAGCAGTTCTTC.

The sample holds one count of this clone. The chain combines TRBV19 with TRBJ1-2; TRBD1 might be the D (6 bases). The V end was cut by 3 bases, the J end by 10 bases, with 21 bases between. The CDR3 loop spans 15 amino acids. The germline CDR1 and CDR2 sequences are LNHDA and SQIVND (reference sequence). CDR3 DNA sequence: TGTGCCAGTAGTATGGCTTGGTACGCAGGGGAACTCTACACCTTC. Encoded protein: CASSMAWYAGELYTF.

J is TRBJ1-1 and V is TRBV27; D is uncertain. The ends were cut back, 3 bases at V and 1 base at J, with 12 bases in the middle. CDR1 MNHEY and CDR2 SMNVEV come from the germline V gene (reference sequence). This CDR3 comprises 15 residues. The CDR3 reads CASSFSRGANTEAFF. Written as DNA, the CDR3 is TGTGCCAGCAGTTTTTCACGGGGAGCGAACACTGAAGCTTTCTTT.

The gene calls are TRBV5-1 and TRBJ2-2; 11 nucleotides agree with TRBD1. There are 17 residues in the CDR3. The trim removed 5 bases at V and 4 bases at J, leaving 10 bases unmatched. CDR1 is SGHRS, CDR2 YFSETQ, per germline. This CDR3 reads CASSNDFGTGGTGELFF. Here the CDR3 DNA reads TGCGCCAGCAGTAATGATTTCGGGACAGGGGGCACCGGGGAGCTGTTTTTT.

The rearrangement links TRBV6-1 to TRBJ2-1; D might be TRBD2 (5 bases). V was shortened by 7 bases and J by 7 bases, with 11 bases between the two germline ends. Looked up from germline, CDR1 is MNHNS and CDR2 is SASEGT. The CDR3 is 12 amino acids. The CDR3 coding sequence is TGTGCCAGCACCTCAGAGGGAAATGAGCAGTTCTTC. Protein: CASTSEGNEQFF.

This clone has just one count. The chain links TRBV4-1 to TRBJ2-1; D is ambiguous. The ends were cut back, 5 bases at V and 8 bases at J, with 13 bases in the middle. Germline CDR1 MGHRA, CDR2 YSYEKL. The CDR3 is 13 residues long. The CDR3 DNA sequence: TGCGCCAGCAGCTCGAAAATTGGGTATGAGCAGTTCTTC. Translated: CASSSKIGYEQFF.